These T cell receptor beta chains were read from a single sample in a study of T cells in Graves' hyperthyroidism and ophthalmopathy. TCRdb called the multiplex PCR reads again in MiXCR, with one record for every CDR3 protein. The profile covers roughly 180,000 distinct CDR3 sequences, with 17% appearing a single time and about 31% taken by the ten largest. Sequencing input: blood. Source of these receptors: a woman between 50 and 59 years old with Graves' hyperthyroidism. Both conserved end residues are part of each CDR3. D genes are given only for firm matches. The size of a clone is reported for some rows only, either as once, few or many, or as a class for expanded clones.

-,TRBV6-1,TRBJ2-3,many,13,TGTGCCAGCAGTGGGGGCTACACAGATACGCAGTATTTT,CASSGGYTDTQYF
TRBD1,TRBV28,TRBJ1-5,many,13,TGTGCCAGCAGGACAGGGGGGAATCAGCCCCAGCATTTT,CASRTGGNQPQHF
-,TRBV25-1,TRBJ1-2,-,15,TGTGCCAGCAGTGAATACTCCGGGCCTGTCTATGGCTACACCTTC,CASSEYSGPVYGYTF
TRBD2,TRBV6-2/TRBV6-3,TRBJ2-1,many,13,TGTGCCAGCAGTTCCTGGACTAGCGATGAGCAGTTCTTC,CASSSWTSDEQFF
-,TRBV2,TRBJ2-7,many,14,TGTGCCAGCAGCAAGGACATTTCCTCCTACGAGCAGTACTTC,CASSKDISSYEQYF
-,TRBV11-2,TRBJ2-5,many,13,TGTGCCAGCAGCTTAGTCTTAGGGGTCACCCAGTACTTC,CASSLVLGVTQYF
TRBD2,TRBV25-1,TRBJ2-3,many,14,TGTGCCAGCAGTGTCGGGAGGGGCGGCGATACGCAGTATTTT,CASSVGRGGDTQYF
-,TRBV2,TRBJ1-1,-,14,TGTGCCAGCCCTCGCTCGACCGAGGGCTCGGAAGCTTTCTTT,CASPRSTEGSEAFF
TRBD1,TRBV7-9,TRBJ2-6,many,17,TGTGCCAGCAGCCCTCATGGACAGGTCTCTGGGGCCAACGTCCTGACTTTC,CASSPHGQVSGANVLTF
TRBD1,TRBV5-1,TRBJ2-5,many,16,TGCGCCAGCAGCCCTTCGAGACAGGGTCGCGGAGAGACCCAGTACTTC,CASSPSRQGRGETQYF
-,TRBV6-1,TRBJ2-2,many,14,TGTGCCAGCAATCCCGCCAGGAACACCGGGGAGCTGTTTTTT,CASNPARNTGELFF
TRBD1,TRBV24-1,TRBJ2-3,-,15,TGTGCCACCAGTCAAGGGACAGACCGCACAGATACGCAGTATTTT,CATSQGTDRTDTQYF
-,TRBV9,TRBJ1-2,many,15,TGTGCCAGCAGCGGAGTTGACAGGACCCACTATGGCTACACCTTC,CASSGVDRTHYGYTF
-,TRBV27,TRBJ1-1,few,15,TGTGCCAGCAGCCACTCCGGGACCGGAGGGTGGGGAGCTTTCTTT,CASSHSGTGGWGAFF
-,TRBV6-1,TRBJ2-5,many,13,TGTGCCAGCAGGAAACAGGGTCAAGAGACCCAGTACTTC,CASRKQGQETQYF
-,TRBV7-3,TRBJ2-3,many,14,TGTGCCAGCAGCCCCGGGGCCCTCACAGATACGCAGTATTTT,CASSPGALTDTQYF
-,TRBV12-3/TRBV12-4,TRBJ2-2,many,14,TGTGCCAGCACCCCGGGGGAGGCGACCGGGGAGCTGTTTTTT,CASTPGEATGELFF
TRBD2,TRBV28,TRBJ2-7,many,13,TGTGCCAGCAGTGGGAGGGTTTTCTACGAGCAGTACTTC,CASSGRVFYEQYF
TRBD2,TRBV20-1,TRBJ2-1,many,15,TGTAGGGGGGGGTTTAGCGGGGGAATCTCCAATGAGCAGTTCTTC,CRGGFSGGISNEQFF
TRBD1,TRBV2,TRBJ2-7,-,15,TGTGCCAGCAGTGTTACGGGACAGGTAGGAGGAGAGCAGTACTTC,CASSVTGQVGGEQYF
TRBD1,TRBV5-5,TRBJ2-7,-,15,TGTGCCAGCAGCTTCGCCGGGACAGACAACTACGAGCAGTACTTC,CASSFAGTDNYEQYF
-,TRBV7-9,TRBJ2-3,many,14,TGTGCCAGCAGTCCCGGTAGGGACACAGATACGCAGTATTTT,CASSPGRDTDTQYF
-,TRBV27,TRBJ1-6,many,13,TGTGCCAGCAGTTTCCGACCCCCTTCACCCCTCCACTTT,CASSFRPPSPLHF
TRBD1,TRBV6-2/TRBV6-3,TRBJ1-1,many,14,TGTGCCAGCAAACCTGACAGGGCTAGTACTGAAGCTTTCTTT,CASKPDRASTEAFF
-,TRBV2,TRBJ1-6,-,11,TGTGCCAGTAACACAAGATCACCCCTCCACTTT,CASNTRSPLHF
-,TRBV12-3/TRBV12-4,TRBJ2-3,many,15,TGTGCCAGCAGTTTCGCAGGCTCTAGCACAGATACGCAGTATTTT,CASSFAGSSTDTQYF
-,TRBV29-1,TRBJ2-3,-,14,TGCAGCGGCATCACTGGTTCCCGCACAGATACGCAGTATTTT,CSGITGSRTDTQYF
TRBD1,TRBV3-1,TRBJ2-1,-,16,TGTGCCAGCAGCCAAGCCTCGACAGGGAGATACAATGAGCAGTTCTTC,CASSQASTGRYNEQFF
TRBD1,TRBV6-1,TRBJ1-2,few,15,TGTGCCAGCAGTCCTTGGGACAGTTTTAACTATGGCTACACCTTC,CASSPWDSFNYGYTF
-,TRBV30,TRBJ2-5,once,13,TGTGCCTGGACTTCCGGGTTACAAGAGACCCAGTACTTC,CAWTSGLQETQYF
-,TRBV5-1,TRBJ1-1,many,13,TGTGCCAGCAGCTTAGCAGGGAACACTGAAGCTTTCTTT,CASSLAGNTEAFF
-,TRBV19,TRBJ1-1,many,13,TGTGCCAGTAGTAGGGGGGTGGGAACTGAAGCTTTCTTT,CASSRGVGTEAFF
TRBD2,TRBV6-2/TRBV6-3,TRBJ2-5,many,15,TGTGCCAGCAGTTACTGGGCCAGCGGGGGAGAGACCCAGTACTTC,CASSYWASGGETQYF
-,TRBV28,TRBJ2-1,many,16,TGTGCCAGCAGTTTAAAGAACAGTTATCCTGGGAATGAGCAGTTCTTC,CASSLKNSYPGNEQFF
-,TRBV19,TRBJ2-7,few,11,TGTGCCAGTAGTGAAGGCGACGAGCAGTACTTC,CASSEGDEQYF
-,TRBV14,TRBJ1-2,many,19,TGTGCCAGCAGCCAAGATCGTTCGCAGGGGACTTACCCGAACTATGGCTACACCTTC,CASSQDRSQGTYPNYGYTF
TRBD1,TRBV15,TRBJ2-7,many,14,TGTGCCACCAGCACCCTAGACAGGGCCTACGAGCAGTACTTC,CATSTLDRAYEQYF
-,TRBV7-9,TRBJ2-1,-,15,TGTGCCAGCAACCATGCTACCCGCTCCTACAATGAGCAGTTCTTC,CASNHATRSYNEQFF
TRBD1,TRBV9,TRBJ2-5,many,15,TGTGCCAGCAGCGTAGGTGGGACAGGTTGGGAGACCCAGTACTTC,CASSVGGTGWETQYF
TRBD1,TRBV2,TRBJ2-1,-,15,TGTGCCAGCAGTTTGACAGGGGGCTCCTACAATGAGCAGTTCTTC,CASSLTGGSYNEQFF
TRBD1,TRBV20-1,TRBJ1-2,many,13,TGCAGTGCCCCTGGACAGGGGGCCTATGGCTACACCTTC,CSAPGQGAYGYTF
TRBD2,TRBV6-1,TRBJ2-3,many,16,TGTGCCAGCAGTGAAGAGAGTAGCGGGGGGGTAGATACGCAGTATTTT,CASSEESSGGVDTQYF
-,TRBV11-2,TRBJ1-5,many,14,TGTGCCAGCAGGGCAAGGGGTATGGGTCAGCCCCAGCATTTT,CASRARGMGQPQHF
TRBD2,TRBV7-3,TRBJ2-1,many,14,TGTGCCAGCAGCTTAGCGGGGGGGCCAAATGAGCAGTTCTTC,CASSLAGGPNEQFF